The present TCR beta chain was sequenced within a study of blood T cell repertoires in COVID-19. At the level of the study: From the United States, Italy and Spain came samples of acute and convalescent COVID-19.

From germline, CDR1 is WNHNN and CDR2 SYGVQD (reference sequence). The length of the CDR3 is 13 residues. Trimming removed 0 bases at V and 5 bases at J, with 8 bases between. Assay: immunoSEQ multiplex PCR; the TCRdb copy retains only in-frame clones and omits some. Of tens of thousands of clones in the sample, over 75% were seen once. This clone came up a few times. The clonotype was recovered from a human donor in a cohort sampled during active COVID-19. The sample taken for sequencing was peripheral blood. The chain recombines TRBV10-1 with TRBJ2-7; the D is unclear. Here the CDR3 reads CASSESPKHEQYF. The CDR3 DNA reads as TGCGCCAGCAGTGAGTCACCCAAGCACGAGCAGTACTTC.